This T cell receptor (beta chain) originates from a study of T-cell memory formation after mild COVID-19. TCRdb fed the 5' RACE reads into MiXCR, producing one record per CDR3 protein. The sample has hundreds of thousands of distinct CDR3 sequences, more than 15% seen once; the top ten hold approximately 12%. The germline CDR1 and CDR2 sequences are SEHNR and FQNEAQ (reference sequence). Deletions cut 1 base from V and 2 bases from J, with 13 bases between. The length of the CDR3 is 16 residues. V is TRBV7-9 and J is TRBJ2-3; D remains ambiguous. The source of this sequence is an adult woman who had mild COVID-19 (a few samples of this study predate the infection). Cell type and time point are not known. The sequencing sample was made of PBMCs or a T cell subset sorted from them (not recorded which). In nucleotides, the CDR3 is TGTGCCAGCAGCTTAGAAAAGGTCAGAGTCACAGATACGCAGTATTTT. Translating gives CASSLEKVRVTDTQYF.